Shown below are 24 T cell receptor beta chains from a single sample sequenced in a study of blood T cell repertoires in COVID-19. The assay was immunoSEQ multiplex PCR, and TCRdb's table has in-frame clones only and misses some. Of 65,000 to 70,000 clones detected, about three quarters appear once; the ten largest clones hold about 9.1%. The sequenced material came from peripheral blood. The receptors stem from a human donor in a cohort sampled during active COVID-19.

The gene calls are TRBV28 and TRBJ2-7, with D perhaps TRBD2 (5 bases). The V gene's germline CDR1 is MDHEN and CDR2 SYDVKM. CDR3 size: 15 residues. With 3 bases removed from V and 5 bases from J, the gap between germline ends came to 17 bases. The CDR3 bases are TGTGCCAGCAGTTTTCCTGGGGTGAGGGCCAACGAGCAGTACTTC. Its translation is CASSFPGVRANEQYF.

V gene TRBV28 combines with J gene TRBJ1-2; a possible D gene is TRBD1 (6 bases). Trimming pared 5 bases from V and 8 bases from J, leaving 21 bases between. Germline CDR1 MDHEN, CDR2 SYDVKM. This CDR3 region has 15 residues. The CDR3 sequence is CASSPGASGGWGYTF. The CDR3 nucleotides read TGTGCCAGCAGTCCAGGCGCCTCGGGGGGCTGGGGCTACACCTTC.

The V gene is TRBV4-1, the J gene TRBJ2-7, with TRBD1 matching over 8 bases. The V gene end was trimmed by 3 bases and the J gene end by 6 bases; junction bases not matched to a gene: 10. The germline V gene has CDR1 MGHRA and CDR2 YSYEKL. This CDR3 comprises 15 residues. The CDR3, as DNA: TGCGCCAGCAGCCAGGACCCAGGGGGCGTAGGCGAGCAGTACTTC. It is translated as CASSQDPGGVGEQYF.

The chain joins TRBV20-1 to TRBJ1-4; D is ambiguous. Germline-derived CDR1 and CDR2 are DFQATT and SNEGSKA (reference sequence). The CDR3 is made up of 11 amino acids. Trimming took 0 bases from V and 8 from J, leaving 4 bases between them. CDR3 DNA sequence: TGCAGTGCTAGAGATCTGGAAAAACTGTTTTTT. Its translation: CSARDLEKLFF.

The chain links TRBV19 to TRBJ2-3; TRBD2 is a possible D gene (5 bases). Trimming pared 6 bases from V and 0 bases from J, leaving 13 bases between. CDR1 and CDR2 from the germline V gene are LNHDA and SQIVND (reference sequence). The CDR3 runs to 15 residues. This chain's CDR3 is CASRARARSTDTQYF. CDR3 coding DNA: TGTGCCAGTAGGGCGAGGGCCCGTAGCACAGATACGCAGTATTTT.

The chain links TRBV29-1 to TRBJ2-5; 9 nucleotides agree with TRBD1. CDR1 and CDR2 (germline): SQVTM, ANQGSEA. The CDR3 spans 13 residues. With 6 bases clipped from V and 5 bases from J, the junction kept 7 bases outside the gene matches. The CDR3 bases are TGCAGCGTCGTCACAGGGGGCGGGGAGACCCAGTACTTC. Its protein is CSVVTGGGETQYF.

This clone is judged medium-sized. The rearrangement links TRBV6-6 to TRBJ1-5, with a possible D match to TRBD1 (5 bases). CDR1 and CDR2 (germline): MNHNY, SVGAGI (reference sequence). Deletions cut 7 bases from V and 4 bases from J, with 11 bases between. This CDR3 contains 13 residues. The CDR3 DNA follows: TGTGCCAGCACCACCCGGGGGAATCAGCCCCAGCATTTT. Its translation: CASTTRGNQPQHF.

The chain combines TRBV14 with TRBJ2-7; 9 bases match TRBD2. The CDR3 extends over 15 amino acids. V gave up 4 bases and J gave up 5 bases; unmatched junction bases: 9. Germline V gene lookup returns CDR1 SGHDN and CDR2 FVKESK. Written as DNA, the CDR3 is TGTGCCAGCAGCCCGTCGGGCGGGAGGGCACACGAGCAGTACTTC. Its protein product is CASSPSGGRAHEQYF. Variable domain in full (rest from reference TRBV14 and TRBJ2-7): EAGVTQFPSHSVIEKGQTVTLRCDPISGHDNLYWYRRVMGKEIKFLLHFVKESKQDESGMPNNRFLAERTGGTYSTLKVQPAELEDSGVYFCASSPSGGRAHEQYFGPGTRLTVT.

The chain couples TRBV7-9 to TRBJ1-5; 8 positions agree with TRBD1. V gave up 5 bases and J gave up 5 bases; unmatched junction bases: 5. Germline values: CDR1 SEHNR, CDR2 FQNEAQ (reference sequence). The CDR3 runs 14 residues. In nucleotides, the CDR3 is TGTGCCAGCAGCCAAGGACAGGGTGATCAGCCCCAGCATTTT. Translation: CASSQGQGDQPQHF.

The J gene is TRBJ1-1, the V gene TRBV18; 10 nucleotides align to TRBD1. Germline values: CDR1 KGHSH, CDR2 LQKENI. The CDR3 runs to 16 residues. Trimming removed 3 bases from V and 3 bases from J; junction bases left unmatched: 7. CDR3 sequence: CASSPTFGTGDTEAFF. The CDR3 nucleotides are TGTGCCAGCTCACCTACTTTCGGGACAGGGGACACTGAAGCTTTCTTT.

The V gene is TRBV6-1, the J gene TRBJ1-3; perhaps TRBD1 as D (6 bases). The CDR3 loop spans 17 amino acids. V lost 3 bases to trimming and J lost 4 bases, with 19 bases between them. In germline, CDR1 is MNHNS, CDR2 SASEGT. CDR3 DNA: TGTGCCAGCAGTGATCCCCCGGACAGAATTAGAGGAAACACCATATATTTT. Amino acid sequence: CASSDPPDRIRGNTIYF.

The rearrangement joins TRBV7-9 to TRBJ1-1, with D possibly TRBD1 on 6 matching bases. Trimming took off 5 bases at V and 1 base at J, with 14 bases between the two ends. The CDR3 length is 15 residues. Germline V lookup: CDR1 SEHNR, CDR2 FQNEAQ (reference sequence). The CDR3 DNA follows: TGTGCCAGCAGCGCCCCAGGCAGGGGGAACACTGAAGCTTTCTTT. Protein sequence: CASSAPGRGNTEAFF.

The CDR3 DNA is TGTGCCACCAGCAGCATCGGGACAGGTACCTACGAGCAGTACTTC. This sequence encodes CATSSIGTGTYEQYF. V is TRBV15 and J is TRBJ2-7, with 8 bases matching TRBD1. Germline V gene data show CDR1 as LNHNV and CDR2 as YYDKDF (reference sequence). V shed 3 bases, J shed 2 bases, and the junction held 6 bases outside the gene matches. This CDR3 comprises 15 residues.

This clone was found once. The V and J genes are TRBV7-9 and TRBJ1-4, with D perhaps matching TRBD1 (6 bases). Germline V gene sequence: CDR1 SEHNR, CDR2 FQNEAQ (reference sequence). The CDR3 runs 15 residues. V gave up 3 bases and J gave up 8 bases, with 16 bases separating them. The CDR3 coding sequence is TGTGCCAGCAGCTTGGGAGGGGGTCGGTCAGAAAAACTGTTTTTT. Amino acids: CASSLGGGRSEKLFF.

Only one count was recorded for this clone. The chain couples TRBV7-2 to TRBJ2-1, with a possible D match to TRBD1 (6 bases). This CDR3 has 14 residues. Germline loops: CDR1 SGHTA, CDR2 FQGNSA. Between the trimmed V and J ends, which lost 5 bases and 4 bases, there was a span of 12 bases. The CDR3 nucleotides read TGTGCCAGCAGCCCCCGCCAGGGGTACAATGAGCAGTTCTTC. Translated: CASSPRQGYNEQFF.

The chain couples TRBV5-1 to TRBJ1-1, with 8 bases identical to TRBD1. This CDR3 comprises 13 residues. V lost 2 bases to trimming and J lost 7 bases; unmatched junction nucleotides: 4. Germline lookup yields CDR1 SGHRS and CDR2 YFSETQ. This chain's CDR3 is CASSLGQGNEAFF. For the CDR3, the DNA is TGCGCCAGCAGCTTAGGACAGGGTAATGAAGCTTTCTTT.

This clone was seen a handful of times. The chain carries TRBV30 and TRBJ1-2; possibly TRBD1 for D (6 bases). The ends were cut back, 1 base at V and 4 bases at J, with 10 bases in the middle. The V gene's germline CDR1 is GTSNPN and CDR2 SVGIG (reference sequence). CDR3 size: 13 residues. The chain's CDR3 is CAWSEDSRYGYTF. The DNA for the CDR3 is TGTGCCTGGAGTGAGGACAGCCGCTATGGCTACACCTTC.

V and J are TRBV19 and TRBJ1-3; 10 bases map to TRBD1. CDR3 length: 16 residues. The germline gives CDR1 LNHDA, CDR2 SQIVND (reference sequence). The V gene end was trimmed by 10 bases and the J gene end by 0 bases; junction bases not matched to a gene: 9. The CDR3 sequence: CATQGQGYLSGNTIYF. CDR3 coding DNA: TGTGCCACTCAGGGACAGGGGTACCTCTCTGGAAACACCATATATTTT.

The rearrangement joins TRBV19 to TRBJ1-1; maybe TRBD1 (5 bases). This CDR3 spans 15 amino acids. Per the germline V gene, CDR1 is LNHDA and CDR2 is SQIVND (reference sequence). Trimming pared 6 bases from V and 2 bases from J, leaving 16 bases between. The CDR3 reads CASRPGDGVNTEAFF. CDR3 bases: TGTGCCAGTAGACCGGGGGACGGGGTTAACACTGAAGCTTTCTTT.

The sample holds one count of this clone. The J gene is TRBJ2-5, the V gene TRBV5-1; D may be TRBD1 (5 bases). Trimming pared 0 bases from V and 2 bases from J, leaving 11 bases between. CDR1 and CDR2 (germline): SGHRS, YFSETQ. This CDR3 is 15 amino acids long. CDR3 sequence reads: CASSLGWGSQETQYF. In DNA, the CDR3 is TGCGCCAGCAGCTTGGGGTGGGGCAGTCAAGAGACCCAGTACTTC. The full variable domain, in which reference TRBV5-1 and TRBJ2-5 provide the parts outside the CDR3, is KAGVTQTPRYLIKTRGQQVTLSCSPISGHRSVSWYQQTPGQGLQFLFEYFSETQRNKGNFPGRFSGRQFSNSRSEMNVSTLELGDSALYLCASSLGWGSQETQYFGPGTRLLVL.

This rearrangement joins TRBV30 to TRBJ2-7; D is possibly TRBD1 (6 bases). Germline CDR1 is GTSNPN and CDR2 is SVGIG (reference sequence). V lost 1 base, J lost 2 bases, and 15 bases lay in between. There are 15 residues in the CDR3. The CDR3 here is CAWSAGRGPPYEQYF. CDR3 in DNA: TGTGCCTGGAGTGCGGGCAGGGGCCCGCCCTACGAGCAGTACTTC.

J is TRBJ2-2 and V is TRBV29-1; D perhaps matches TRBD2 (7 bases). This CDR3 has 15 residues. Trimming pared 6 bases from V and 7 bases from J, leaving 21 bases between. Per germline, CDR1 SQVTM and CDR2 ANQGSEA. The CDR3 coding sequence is TGCAGCGTCCTCCCTGGACTAGGAGGGGGCGGGGAGCTGTTTTTT. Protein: CSVLPGLGGGGELFF.

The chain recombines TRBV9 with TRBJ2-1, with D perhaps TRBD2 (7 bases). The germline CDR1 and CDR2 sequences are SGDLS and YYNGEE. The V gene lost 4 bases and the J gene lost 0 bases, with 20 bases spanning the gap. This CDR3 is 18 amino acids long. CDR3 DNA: TGTGCCAGCAGCCCCGGCGGGAGAGGGGGGATCTCCTACAATGAGCAGTTCTTC. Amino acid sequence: CASSPGGRGGISYNEQFF.

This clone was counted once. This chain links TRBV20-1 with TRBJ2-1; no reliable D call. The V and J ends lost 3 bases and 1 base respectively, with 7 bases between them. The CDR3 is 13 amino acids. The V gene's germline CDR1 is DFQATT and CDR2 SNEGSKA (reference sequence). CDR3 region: CSASSVSYNEQFF. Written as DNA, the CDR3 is TGCAGTGCTAGTTCCGTTTCCTACAATGAGCAGTTCTTC.